This T cell receptor beta chain was profiled in a study of cytomegalovirus exposure and HLA in healthy donors. PCR primers comprised 60 Vbeta and 13 Jbeta primers. Measured with immunoSEQ multiplex PCR; TCRdb has only the in-frame clones, and not every one. The table has some 110,000 clones, 60% to 80% seen once; the top ten hold roughly 3%. Germline CDR1 SGHVS, CDR2 FQNEAQ. The CDR3 has 13 amino acids. J lost 5 bases, V lost 5 bases, and 4 bases had no gene match. What was sequenced was PBMCs. This rearrangement joins TRBV7-8 to TRBJ2-7, with 9 bases fitting TRBD1. This clonotype was sampled from a female donor in good health and CMV-seronegative. CDR3 amino acids: CASSATGGNEQYF. CDR3 nucleotides: TGTGCCAGCAGCGCCACAGGGGGCAACGAGCAGTACTTC.